This T cell receptor (beta chain) came from a study of OX40 agonist ivuxolimab in advanced cancers. Study overall: Patients took ivuxolimab, an agonistic anti-OX40 (CD134) antibody. Study-wide results and limits: Some of the nonresponding patients also showed low levels of normalized T-cell clonal expansion. Relative to CD4+ cells, CD8+ T cells on average had more expanded clones.

Trimming left V 2 bases short and J 2 bases short, with 16 bases between. Germline loops: CDR1 KGHSH, CDR2 LQKENI. The CDR3 length is 17 residues. Notes on this clone: Its target is not known.

Data came from immunoSEQ multiplex PCR; TCRdb stores just in-frame clones and leaves some out. The sample includes roughly 150,000 clones, under 95% seen only once; the top ten take around 0.31%. The source of this sequence is an adult with an advanced solid tumor such as melanoma, head and neck, liver or kidney cancer. The chain employs TRBV18 and TRBJ1-3, with D unclear. The sequences come from CD4+ or CD8+ T cells sorted from blood, collected in a trial of the OX40 agonist ivuxolimab. The DNA of the CDR3 is TGTGCCAGCTCACCATCCTTTTGGGGAGCTACTGGAAACACCATATATTTT. Amino acids: CASSPSFWGATGNTIYF.